This T cell receptor beta chain emerged from a study of CD8+ T cells in alopecia areata. General study results and limits: Scalp specimens additionally yield sequences from normal skin's resident alphabeta T cells. Especially in alopecia totalis/universalis, lesional scalp showed greater clonality than normal scalp did.

This clone was counted only a few times. The antigen is unknown. Gene names denote mouse genes. Read sequence stops 4 residues before the CDR3 end, and the germline J gene provides the missing end. With 5 bases clipped from V and 3 bases from J, the junction kept 2 bases outside the gene matches. Germline V CDR1 and CDR2: NSQYPW, LRSPGD (reference sequence). This CDR3 region has 14 residues. Sorting used CD4, CD8alpha, NKG2D, NKG2ACE and other markers on pooled cutaneous lymph node cells. After isolation, RNA underwent reverse transcription to generate cDNA as the sequencing template. Only in-frame clones appear in the TCRdb table, and some are missing; sequencing was by immunoSEQ multiplex PCR. The record shows 200,000 to 300,000 clones for this sample, with no singletons present.

The specimen sequenced was CD4+ T cells sorted from a lymph node. The chain couples TRBV1 to TRBJ2-5, with 10 bases identical to TRBD2. The clonotype originates from a C3H/HeJ mouse with alopecia areata. The MHC haplotype recorded for the strain is H2-k. The CDR3 protein is CTCSPLGGQDTQYF. The DNA read from the CDR3 is TGCACCTGCAGTCCACTGGGGGGGCAAGAC.